This passage covers 7 T cell receptor beta chains from one sample sequenced in a study of CD8 T cells in Susac syndrome. A quantity of about 0.5 to 1 ug RNA underwent reverse transcription using random hexamers. TCRdb itself ran the immunoSEQ multiplex PCR reads through MiXCR, one entry per CDR3 protein. The sample gives 150,000 to 200,000 distinct CDR3 sequences, about 92% of which show up once; 0.08% is in the top ten. Sequenced material: CD4+ T cells from PBMCs. Receptors originate from a human donor in good health.

CDR3 nucleotide sequence: TGTGCCAGCAGTCTAGCGGGAGGGGCCTACAATGAGCAGTTCTTC. The encoded protein is CASSLAGGAYNEQFF. J is TRBJ2-1 and V is TRBV3-1; TRBD2 matches at 12 bases. The CDR3 consists of 15 residues. The V gene end was trimmed by 6 bases and the J gene end by 2 bases; junction bases not matched to a gene: 2. The germline V gene has CDR1 LGHDT and CDR2 YNNKEL (reference sequence).

The V call is TRBV5-1, the J call TRBJ2-4; the D gene is possibly TRBD2 (7 bases). The germline CDR1 and CDR2 sequences are SGHRS and YFSETQ. The CDR3 consists of 14 residues. The ends were cut back, 4 bases at V and 4 bases at J, with 12 bases in the middle. The DNA of the CDR3 is TGCGCCAGCAGCAGCGGGACAACTAAAAACATTCAGTACTTC. Protein: CASSSGTTKNIQYF.

The chain links TRBV5-1 to TRBJ1-1; 7 bases agree with TRBD1. The ends lost 5 bases at V and 1 base at J; junction bases unmatched: 17. This CDR3 is built from 18 residues. The germline V gene has CDR1 SGHRS and CDR2 YFSETQ. The CDR3 coding sequence is TGCGCCAGCAGACCTAATGCCGGGACAGACGACTCGAACACTGAAGCTTTCTTT. Protein product: CASRPNAGTDDSNTEAFF.

This rearrangement joins TRBV18 to TRBJ2-7, with TRBD1 matching over 10 bases. The CDR3 spans 14 residues. V shed 6 bases, J shed 1 base, and the junction held 3 bases outside the gene matches. The germline CDR1 and CDR2 sequences are KGHSH and LQKENI. CDR3 nucleotides: TGTGCCAGCTCCTGGACAGGGGGATCCTACGAGCAGTACTTC. This codes for CASSWTGGSYEQYF.

The chain is built from TRBV10-3 and TRBJ1-3; D is unclear. V lost 2 bases, J lost 7 bases, and 6 bases lay in between. CDR3 length: 12 amino acids. Germline V gene lookup returns CDR1 ENHRY and CDR2 SYGVKD. The CDR3 DNA sequence: TGTGCCATCAGTGAGGGGGTCAACACCATATATTTT. Translated: CAISEGVNTIYF.

The chain couples TRBV30 to TRBJ2-2, with D uncertain. The CDR3 is 14 amino acids. V was clipped by 0 bases and J by 0 bases, with 5 bases between them. The germline V gene has CDR1 GTSNPN and CDR2 SVGIG (reference sequence). The CDR3 here is CAWSVGSNTGELFF. The CDR3 DNA reads as TGTGCCTGGAGTGTGGGCTCGAACACCGGGGAGCTGTTTTTT.

J is TRBJ1-1 and V is TRBV29-1; a possible D gene is TRBD1 (5 bases). The CDR3 covers 14 residues. Germline-derived CDR1 and CDR2 are SQVTM and ANQGSEA. V was cut by 4 bases and J by 1 base, with 13 bases left in between. The CDR3 sequence: CSVALDSRNTEAFF. The CDR3 bases are TGCAGCGTTGCTCTCGACAGTAGGAACACTGAAGCTTTCTTT.